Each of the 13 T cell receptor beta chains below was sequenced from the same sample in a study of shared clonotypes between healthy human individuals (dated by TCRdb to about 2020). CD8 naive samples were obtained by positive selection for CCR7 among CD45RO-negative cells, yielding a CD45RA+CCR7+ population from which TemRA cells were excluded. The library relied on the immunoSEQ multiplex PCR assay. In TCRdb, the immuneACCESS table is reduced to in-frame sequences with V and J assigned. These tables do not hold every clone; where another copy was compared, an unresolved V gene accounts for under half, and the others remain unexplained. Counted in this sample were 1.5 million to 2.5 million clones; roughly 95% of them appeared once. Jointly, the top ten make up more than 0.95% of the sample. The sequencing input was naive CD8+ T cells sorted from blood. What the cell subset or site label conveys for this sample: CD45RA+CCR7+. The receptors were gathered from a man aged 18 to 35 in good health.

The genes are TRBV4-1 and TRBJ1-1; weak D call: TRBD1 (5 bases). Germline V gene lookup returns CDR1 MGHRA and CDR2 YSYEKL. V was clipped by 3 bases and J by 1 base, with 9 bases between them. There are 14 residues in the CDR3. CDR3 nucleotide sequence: TGCGCCAGCAGCCACTTGGGGGGGAACACTGAAGCTTTCTTT. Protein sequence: CASSHLGGNTEAFF.

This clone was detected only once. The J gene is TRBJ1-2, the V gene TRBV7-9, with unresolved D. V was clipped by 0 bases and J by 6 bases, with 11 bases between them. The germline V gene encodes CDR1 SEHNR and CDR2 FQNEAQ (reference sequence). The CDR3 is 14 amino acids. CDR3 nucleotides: TGTGCCAGCAGCTTAGCGGTGACTCGGGATGGCTACACCTTC. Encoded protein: CASSLAVTRDGYTF.

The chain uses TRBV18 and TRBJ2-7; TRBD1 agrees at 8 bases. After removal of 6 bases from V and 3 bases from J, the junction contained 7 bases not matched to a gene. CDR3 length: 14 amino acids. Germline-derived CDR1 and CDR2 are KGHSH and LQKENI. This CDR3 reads CASSGATGGYEQYF. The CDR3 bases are TGTGCCAGCTCCGGGGCTACAGGGGGCTACGAGCAGTACTTC.

CDR3 in DNA: TGTGCCAGCAGCTTAGGGACGGACGGAAACATTCAGTACTTC. As protein: CASSLGTDGNIQYF. The chain couples TRBV11-2 to TRBJ2-4, with no clear D. Per the germline V gene, CDR1 is SGHAT and CDR2 is FQNNGV. The CDR3 length is 14 residues. Trimming took 1 base from V and 6 from J, leaving 10 bases between them. The variable domain in full, completed from reference TRBV11-2 and TRBJ2-4, reads EAGVAQSPRYKIIEKRQSVAFWCNPISGHATLYWYQQILGQGPKLLIQFQNNGVVDDSQLPKDRFSAERLKGVDSTLKIQPAKLEDSAVYLCASSLGTDGNIQYFGAGTRLSVL.

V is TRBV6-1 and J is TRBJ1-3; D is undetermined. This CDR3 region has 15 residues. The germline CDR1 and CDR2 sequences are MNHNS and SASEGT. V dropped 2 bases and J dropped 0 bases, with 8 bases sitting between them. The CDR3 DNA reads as TGTGCCAGCAGTGAACCACAATTCTCTGGAAACACCATATATTTT. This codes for CASSEPQFSGNTIYF.

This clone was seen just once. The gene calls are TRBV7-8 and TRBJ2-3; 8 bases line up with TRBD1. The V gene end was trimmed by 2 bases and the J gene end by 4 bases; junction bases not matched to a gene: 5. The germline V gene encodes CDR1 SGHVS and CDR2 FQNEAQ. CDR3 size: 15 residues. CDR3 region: CASSLLTGAADTQYF. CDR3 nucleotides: TGTGCCAGCAGCTTACTGACAGGGGCGGCAGATACGCAGTATTTT.

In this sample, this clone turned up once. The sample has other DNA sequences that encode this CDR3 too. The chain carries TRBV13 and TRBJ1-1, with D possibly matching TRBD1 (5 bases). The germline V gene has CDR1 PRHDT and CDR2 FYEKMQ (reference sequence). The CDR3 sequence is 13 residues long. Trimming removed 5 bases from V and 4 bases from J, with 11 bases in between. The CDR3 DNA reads TGTGCCAGCAGCCTCGGGACCGCCACTGAAGCTTTCTTT. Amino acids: CASSLGTATEAFF.

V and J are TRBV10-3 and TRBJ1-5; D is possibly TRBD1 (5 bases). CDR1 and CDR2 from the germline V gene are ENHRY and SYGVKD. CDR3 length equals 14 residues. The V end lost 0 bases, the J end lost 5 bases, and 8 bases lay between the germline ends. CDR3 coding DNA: TGTGCCATCAGTGAGTCAAAGGGGCATCAGCCCCAGCATTTT. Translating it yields CAISESKGHQPQHF.

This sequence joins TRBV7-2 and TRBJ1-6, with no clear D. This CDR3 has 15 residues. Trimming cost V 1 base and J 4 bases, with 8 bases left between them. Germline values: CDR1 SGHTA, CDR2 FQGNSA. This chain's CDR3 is CASSLEGPYNSPLHF. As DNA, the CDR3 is TGTGCCAGCAGCTTAGAGGGCCCATATAATTCACCCCTCCACTTT. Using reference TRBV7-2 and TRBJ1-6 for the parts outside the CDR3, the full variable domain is GAGVSQSPSNKVTEKGKDVELRCDPISGHTALYWYRQSLGQGLEFLIYFQGNSAPDKSGLPSDRFSAERTGGSVSTLTIQRTQQEDSAVYLCASSLEGPYNSPLHFGNGTRLTVT.

The CDR3 bases are TGTGCCAGCAGCTTTCAGGGGGCCGGTCAGCCCCAGCATTTT. Protein: CASSFQGAGQPQHF. The chain has TRBV27 and TRBJ1-5; the match to TRBD1 covers 8 bases. This CDR3 has 14 amino acids. V trimming: 6 bases; J trimming: 6 bases; junction bases outside the gene matches: 7. Looked up from germline, CDR1 is MNHEY and CDR2 is SMNVEV (reference sequence).

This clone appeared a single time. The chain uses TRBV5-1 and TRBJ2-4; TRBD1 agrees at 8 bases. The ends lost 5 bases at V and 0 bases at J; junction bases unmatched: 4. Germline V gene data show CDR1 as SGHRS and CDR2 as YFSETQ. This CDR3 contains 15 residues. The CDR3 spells CASRLTGGAKNIQYF. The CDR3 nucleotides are TGCGCCAGCAGACTTACAGGGGGAGCCAAAAACATTCAGTACTTC.

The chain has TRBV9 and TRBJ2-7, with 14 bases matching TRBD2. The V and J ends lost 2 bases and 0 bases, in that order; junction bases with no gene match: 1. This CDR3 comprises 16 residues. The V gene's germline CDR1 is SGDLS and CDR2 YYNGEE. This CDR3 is CASSVGTSGGSYEQYF. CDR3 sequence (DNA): TGTGCCAGCAGCGTCGGGACTAGCGGGGGCTCCTACGAGCAGTACTTC.

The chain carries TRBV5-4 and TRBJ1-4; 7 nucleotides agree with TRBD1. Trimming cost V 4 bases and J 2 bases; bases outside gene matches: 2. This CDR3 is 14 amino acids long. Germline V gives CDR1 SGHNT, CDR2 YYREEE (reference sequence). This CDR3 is CASSRQGTNEKLFF. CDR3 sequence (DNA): TGTGCCAGCAGCCGACAGGGCACTAATGAAAAACTGTTTTTT.